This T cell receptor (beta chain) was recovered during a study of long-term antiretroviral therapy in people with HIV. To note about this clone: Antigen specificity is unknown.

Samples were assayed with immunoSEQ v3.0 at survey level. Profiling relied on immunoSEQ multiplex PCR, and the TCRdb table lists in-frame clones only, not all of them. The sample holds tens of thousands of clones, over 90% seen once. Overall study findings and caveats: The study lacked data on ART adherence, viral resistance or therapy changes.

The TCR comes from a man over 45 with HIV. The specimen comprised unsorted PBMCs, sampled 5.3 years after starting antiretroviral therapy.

The CDR3 DNA follows: TGCGCCAGCAGCTTGGGACTGATCTACGAGCAGTACTTC. Protein: CASSLGLIYEQYF. The rearrangement links TRBV5-1 to TRBJ2-7; D remains unclear. V dropped 0 bases and J dropped 3 bases, with 7 bases sitting between them. The CDR3 contains 13 residues. Germline lookup yields CDR1 SGHRS and CDR2 YFSETQ.